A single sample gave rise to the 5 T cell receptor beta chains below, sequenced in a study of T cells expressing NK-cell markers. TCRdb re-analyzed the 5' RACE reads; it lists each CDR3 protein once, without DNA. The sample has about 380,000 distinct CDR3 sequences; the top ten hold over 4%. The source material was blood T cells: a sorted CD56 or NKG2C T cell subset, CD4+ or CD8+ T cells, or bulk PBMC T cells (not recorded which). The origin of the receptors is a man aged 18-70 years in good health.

CDR3 in amino acids: CSARDPKRGSNTGELFF. J is TRBJ2-2 and V is TRBV20-1; TCRdb's D gene call, TRBD2, goes unchecked for lack of DNA. CDR3 length: 17 amino acids. CDR1 is DFQATT, CDR2 SNEGSKA, per germline (reference sequence).

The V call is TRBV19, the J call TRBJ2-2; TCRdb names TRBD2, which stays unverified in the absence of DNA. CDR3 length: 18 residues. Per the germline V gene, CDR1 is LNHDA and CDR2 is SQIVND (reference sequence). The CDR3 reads CASSAWTSGGARTGELFF.

Here the CDR3 reads CASSQERLAGDQETQYF. The rearrangement links TRBV4-2 to TRBJ2-5; TCRdb's assignment of TRBD2 cannot be checked, as there is no DNA. The length of the CDR3 is 17 residues. The germline V gene has CDR1 LGHNA and CDR2 YNFKEQ.

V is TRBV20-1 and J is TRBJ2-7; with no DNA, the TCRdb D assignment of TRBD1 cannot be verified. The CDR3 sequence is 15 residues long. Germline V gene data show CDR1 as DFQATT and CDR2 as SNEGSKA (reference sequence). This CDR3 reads CSAREGAGSSYEQYF.

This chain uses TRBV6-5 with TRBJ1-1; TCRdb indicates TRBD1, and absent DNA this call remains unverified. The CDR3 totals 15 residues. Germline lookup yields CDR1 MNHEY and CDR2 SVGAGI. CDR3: CASNTPGARYTEAFF.